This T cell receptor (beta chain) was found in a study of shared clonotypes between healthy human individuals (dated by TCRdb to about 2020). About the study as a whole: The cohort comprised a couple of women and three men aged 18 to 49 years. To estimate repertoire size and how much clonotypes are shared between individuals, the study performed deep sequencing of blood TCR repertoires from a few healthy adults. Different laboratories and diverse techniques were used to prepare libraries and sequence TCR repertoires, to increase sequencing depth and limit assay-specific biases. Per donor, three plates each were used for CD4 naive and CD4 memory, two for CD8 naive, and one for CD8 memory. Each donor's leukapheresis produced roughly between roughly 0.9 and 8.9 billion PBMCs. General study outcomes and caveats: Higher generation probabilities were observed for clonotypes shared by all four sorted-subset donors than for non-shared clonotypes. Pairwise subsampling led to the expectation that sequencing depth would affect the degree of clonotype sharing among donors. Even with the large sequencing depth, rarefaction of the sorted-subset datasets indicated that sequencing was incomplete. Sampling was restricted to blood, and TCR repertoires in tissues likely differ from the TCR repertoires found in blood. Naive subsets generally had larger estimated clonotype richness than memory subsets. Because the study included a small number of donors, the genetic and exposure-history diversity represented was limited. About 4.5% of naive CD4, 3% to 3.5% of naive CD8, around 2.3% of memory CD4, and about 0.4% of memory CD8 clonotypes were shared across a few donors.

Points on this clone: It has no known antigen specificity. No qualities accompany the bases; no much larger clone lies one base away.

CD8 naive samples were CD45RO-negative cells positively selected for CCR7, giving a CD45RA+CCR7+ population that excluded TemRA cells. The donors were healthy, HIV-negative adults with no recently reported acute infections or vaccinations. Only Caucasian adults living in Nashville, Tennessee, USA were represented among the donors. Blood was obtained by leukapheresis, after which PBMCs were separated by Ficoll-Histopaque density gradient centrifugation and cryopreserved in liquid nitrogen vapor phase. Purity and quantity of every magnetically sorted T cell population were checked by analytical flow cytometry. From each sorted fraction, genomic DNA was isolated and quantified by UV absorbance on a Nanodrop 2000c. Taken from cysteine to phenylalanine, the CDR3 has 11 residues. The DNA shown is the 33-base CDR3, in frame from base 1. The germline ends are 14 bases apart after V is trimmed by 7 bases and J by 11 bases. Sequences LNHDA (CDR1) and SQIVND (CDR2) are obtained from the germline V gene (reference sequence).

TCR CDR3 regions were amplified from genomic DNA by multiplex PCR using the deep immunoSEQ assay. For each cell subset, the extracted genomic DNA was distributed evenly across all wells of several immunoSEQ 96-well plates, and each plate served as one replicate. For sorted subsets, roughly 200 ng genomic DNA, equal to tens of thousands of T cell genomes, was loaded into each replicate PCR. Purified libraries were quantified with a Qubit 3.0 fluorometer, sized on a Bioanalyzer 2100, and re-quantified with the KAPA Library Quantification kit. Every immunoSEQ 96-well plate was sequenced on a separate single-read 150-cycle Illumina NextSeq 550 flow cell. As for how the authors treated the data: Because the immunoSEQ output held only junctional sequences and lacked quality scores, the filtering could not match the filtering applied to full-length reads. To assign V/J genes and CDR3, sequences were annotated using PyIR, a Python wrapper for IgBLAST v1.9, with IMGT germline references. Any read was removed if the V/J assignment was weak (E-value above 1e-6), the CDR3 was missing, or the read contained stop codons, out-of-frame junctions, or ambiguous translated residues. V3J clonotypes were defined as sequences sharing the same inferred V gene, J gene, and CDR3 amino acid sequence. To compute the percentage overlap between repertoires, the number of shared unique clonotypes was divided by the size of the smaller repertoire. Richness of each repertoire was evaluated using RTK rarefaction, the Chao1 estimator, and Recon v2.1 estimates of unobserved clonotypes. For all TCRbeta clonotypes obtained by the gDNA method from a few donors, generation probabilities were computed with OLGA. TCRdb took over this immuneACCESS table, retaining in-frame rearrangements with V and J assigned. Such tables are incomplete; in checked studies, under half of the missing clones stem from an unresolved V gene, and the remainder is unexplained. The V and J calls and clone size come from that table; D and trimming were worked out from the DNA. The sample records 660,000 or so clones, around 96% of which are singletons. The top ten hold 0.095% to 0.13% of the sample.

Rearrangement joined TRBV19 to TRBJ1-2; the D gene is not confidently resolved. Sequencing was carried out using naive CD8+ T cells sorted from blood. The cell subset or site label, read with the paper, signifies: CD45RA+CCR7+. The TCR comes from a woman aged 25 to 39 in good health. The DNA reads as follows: TGTGCCAGTATGGGATTTGTTGGGTACACCTTC. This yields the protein CASMGFVGYTF.